This T cell receptor beta chain stems from a study of T cell responses to AZD1222 COVID-19 vaccine. The CDR3 is made up of 14 amino acids. CDR1 is SQVTM, CDR2 ANQGSEA, per germline. Notes on this clone: The antigen is not known. One junction end disagrees with the germline gene, perhaps due to a read error.

Points from the study as a whole: Spike-wide coverage was observed for vaccine-associated CD4 TCRs, with dominant responses at 160-218 and 743-854.

Profiling relied on immunoSEQ multiplex PCR, and the TCRdb table lists in-frame clones only, not all of them. The data show some 110,000 clones, about 88% seen once. The source is an adult who received the AZD1222 COVID-19 vaccine. The source was peripheral blood, collected 28 days after the second AZD1222 dose. This chain links TRBV29-1 with TRBJ2-6; 10 bases fit TRBD1. The CDR3 sequence is CSVRQGAGDNVLTF. The CDR3 nucleotides read TGCAGCGTGCGACAGGGGGCTGGGGACAACGTCCTGACTTTC.